This T cell receptor (beta chain) was retrieved from a study of technical replicates of blood from a handful of donors. Germline CDR1 SEHNR, CDR2 FQNEAQ (reference sequence). The CDR3 sequence is 14 residues long. Trimming at V came to 1 base and at J to 5 bases, leaving 4 bases not matched to a gene. The protocol was immunoSEQ multiplex PCR, while the TCRdb copy is restricted to in-frame clones and leaves out a portion. The sample lists approximately 70,000 clones, 91% seen once, with around 0.34% in the top ten. This clone was counted once. The sample was T cells isolated from PBMCs. V and J are TRBV7-9 and TRBJ1-1, with 7 bases fitting TRBD1. This clonotype was sampled from a human donor in good health. Some clones in this sample may be carry-over from other donors' samples. CDR3 amino acids: CASSLGAGGTEAFF. The CDR3 DNA follows: TGTGCCAGCAGCTTAGGGGCAGGGGGAACTGAAGCTTTCTTT. Looking up the rest from reference TRBV7-9 and TRBJ1-1 gives the full variable domain: DTGVSQNPRHKITKRGQNVTFRCDPISEHNRLYWYRQTLGQGPEFLTYFQNEAQLEKSRLLSDRFSAERPKGSFSTLEIQRTEQGDSAMYLCASSLGAGGTEAFFGQGTRLTVV.